Listed below are T cell receptor beta chains from one sample, sequenced in a study of blood T cell repertoires in COVID-19. Clones were read by immunoSEQ multiplex PCR, and TCRdb kept only the in-frame ones, dropping some. Here the sample spans about 160,000 clones, approximately 92% being singletons. Source material: peripheral blood. Receptors were obtained from a woman between 50 and 59 years old with acute or convalescent COVID-19. CDR3s include the opening cysteine and the closing phenylalanine or tryptophan. The order of the fields is V gene, J gene, D gene, clone size, CDR3 DNA, CDR3 protein. D genes are given only for firm matches. Expanded clones are given a class, and other clones once, few, many or no size at all.

TRBV27	TRBJ1-1	NA	once	TGTGCCAGCAGTTTAACCCCCGGGGACTCCGCCGAAGCTTTCTTT	CASSLTPGDSAEAFF
TRBV24-1	TRBJ1-2	NA	NA	TGTGCCACCAGTGATCACTTGGCAGGCCCCTATGGCTACACCTTC	CATSDHLAGPYGYTF
TRBV7-2	TRBJ2-1	TRBD2	once	TGTGCCAGCACCTCTCATCGGCTAGCGGGTCTAAATGAGCAGTTCTTC	CASTSHRLAGLNEQFF
TRBV11-1	TRBJ2-1	TRBD2	NA	TGTGCCAGCAGACCGCTAGCGGGACCCTCTGGGGGTGAGCAGTTCTTC	CASRPLAGPSGGEQFF
TRBV7-8	TRBJ1-2	TRBD1	NA	TGTGCCAGCAGCTTGGAGGACAGGGGGCTAGACTATGGCTACACCTTC	CASSLEDRGLDYGYTF
TRBV30	TRBJ1-2	NA	NA	TGTGCCTGGAGGCTCCCAGGTGGCGGCTACACCTTC	CAWRLPGGGYTF
TRBV4-3	TRBJ1-1	NA	NA	TGCGCCAGCAGCCAAGGGGTGAGGGACACTGAAGCTTTCTTT	CASSQGVRDTEAFF
TRBV4-2	TRBJ2-7	TRBD1	NA	TGTGCCAGCAGCCAGCGGCCTATAGACAGGGAAAGCTCCTACGAGCAGTACTTC	CASSQRPIDRESSYEQYF
TRBV5-4	TRBJ2-7	TRBD2	NA	TGTGCCAGCAGTCCTAGCGGGGCCTCCTACGAGCAGTACTTC	CASSPSGASYEQYF
TRBV28	TRBJ1-5	TRBD1	NA	TGTGCCAGCAGTCAGTTTCGGGACAGATCCTCATATAGCAATCAGCCCCAGCATTTT	CASSQFRDRSSYSNQPQHF
TRBV4-3	TRBJ2-7	TRBD2	NA	TGCGCCAGCAGCCAAGATAATGGGCGGGAGTCCTACGAGCAGTACTTC	CASSQDNGRESYEQYF
TRBV7-3	TRBJ2-7	TRBD1	NA	TGTGCCAGCAGCAGTACAGGGGGCTATTTCGACGAGCAGTACTTC	CASSSTGGYFDEQYF
TRBV15	TRBJ2-1	TRBD1	NA	TGTGCCACCAGCAGCGACAGGGTCGATGAGCAGTTCTTC	CATSSDRVDEQFF
TRBV11-2	TRBJ1-2	NA	NA	TGTGCCAGCAGCTCCATGAAGGGCGCGGAGGGCTATGGCTACACCTTC	CASSSMKGAEGYGYTF